This T cell receptor beta chain stems from a study of response to subunit inactivated influenza vaccine. Study results and caveats: Authors suggested that a seasonal influenza vaccination recruits few new T cells each time.

MiXCR, applied by TCRdb to the RT-PCR reads, yields one record per CDR3 protein. The sample holds more than 400,000 distinct CDR3 sequences, more than 7% seen once. Ten or more counts support this clonotype. Its antigen is unknown. The CDR3 is made up of 15 amino acids. Trimming cost V 0 bases and J 0 bases, with 6 bases left between them. From germline, CDR1 is LGHDT and CDR2 YNNKEL (reference sequence). The chain combines TRBV3-1 with TRBJ1-5, with no clear D. This sequence was found in a man between 50 and 70 years old who received an inactivated influenza vaccine. The sample in question was PBMCs from blood, obtained about 24 months after vaccination. The CDR3 sequence is CASSQEGNSNQPQHF. The CDR3 DNA sequence: TGTGCCAGCAGCCAAGAGGGGAATAGCAATCAGCCCCAGCATTTT.